This entry lists 4 T cell receptor beta chains sequenced from one sample in a study of T cell changes during pregnancy in multiple sclerosis (dated by TCRdb to the late 2010s). Library construction relied on the immunoSEQ multiplex PCR assay. The source is immuneACCESS, and TCRdb retained only in-frame sequences with V and J called. Part of the clones is not carried over; for the studies checked, unresolved V genes explain less than half of this, and the remainder is unexplained. This sample gives approximately 65,000 clones in total; approximately 92% of them show up just once. The ten largest clonotypes hold roughly 3% of the sample. Sample: CD8+ T cells from peripheral blood mononuclear cells, taken in the third trimester of pregnancy. The receptors originated from a female donor in good health, enrolled as a control in a pregnancy study.

The rearrangement uses TRBV7-8 and TRBJ2-7, with D possibly being TRBD2 (5 bases). Trimming shortened V by 5 bases and J by 4 bases, and 12 bases separated the two germline ends. The CDR3 loop spans 13 amino acids. Germline V gives CDR1 SGHVS, CDR2 FQNEAQ. The CDR3 protein is CASSPREEYEQYF. The CDR3 nucleotides are TGTGCCAGCAGCCCCCGGGAAGAATACGAGCAGTACTTC.

This chain joins TRBV7-9 and TRBJ1-4; 11 bases agree with TRBD1. This CDR3 is built from 18 residues. Germline V CDR1 and CDR2: SEHNR, FQNEAQ (reference sequence). V was pared by 1 base and J by 3 bases, with 7 bases of the junction left unmatched. The CDR3 here is CASSLERTGGVANEKLFF. DNA for the CDR3: TGTGCCAGCAGCTTAGAGCGGACAGGGGGCGTCGCTAATGAAAAACTGTTTTTT.

This rearrangement joins TRBV4-3 to TRBJ1-1; D unclear. The ends were cut back, 0 bases at V and 3 bases at J, with 11 bases in the middle. Germline V CDR1 and CDR2: LGHNA, YSLEER. There are 15 residues in the CDR3. CDR3: CASSQERTVYTEAFF. In DNA, the CDR3 is TGCGCCAGCAGCCAAGAAAGAACAGTATACACTGAAGCTTTCTTT.

The chain uses TRBV19 and TRBJ2-7, with TRBD1 matching over 12 bases. CDR1 LNHDA and CDR2 SQIVND come from the germline V gene (reference sequence). V shed 3 bases, J shed 3 bases, and the junction held 9 bases outside the gene matches. The CDR3 is 17 amino acids. CDR3 sequence: CASSIGFGTGGVYEQYF. The CDR3, as DNA: TGTGCCAGTAGTATCGGATTCGGGACAGGGGGCGTCTACGAGCAGTACTTC.